Each of the 17 T cell receptor beta chains below was sequenced from the same sample in a study of blood T cells in healthy people across ages. PCR was performed a second time for about 6 to 12 cycles using a sample-barcoded 5' primer and a J-beta primer mix. TCRdb redid the calling of the 5' RACE reads with MiXCR, one entry per CDR3 protein. Among 1.5 million to 2 million distinct CDR3 sequences listed, approximately 50% were seen once. The sequencing input was blood. Receptors originate from a woman aged 35 to 49 in good health.

This clonotype occurred a few times. V is TRBV20-1 and J is TRBJ2-5, with 10 positions matching TRBD2. CDR1 is DFQATT, CDR2 SNEGSKA, per germline (reference sequence). The CDR3 has 15 amino acids. Trimming removed 2 bases from V and 5 bases from J; junction bases left unmatched: 8. For the CDR3, the DNA is TGCAGTGCTAGACCGCCTAGCGGGGGTTATGAGACCCAGTACTTC. This translates into CSARPPSGGYETQYF.

This clonotype appeared a few times. The chain has TRBV29-1 and TRBJ1-4; TRBD1 matches 8 bases. The germline gives CDR1 SQVTM, CDR2 ANQGSEA. J lost 8 bases, V lost 2 bases, and 4 bases had no gene match. CDR3 size: 13 residues. The CDR3 region has the DNA TGCAGCGTTGAACAGGGGGCGCAGGAAAAACTGTTTTTT. This translates into CSVEQGAQEKLFF.

This clonotype was detected only a few times. The chain employs TRBV29-1 and TRBJ1-2; D unclear. V gave up 8 bases and J gave up 0 bases, with 22 bases separating them. The V gene's germline CDR1 is SQVTM and CDR2 ANQGSEA. This CDR3 has 16 amino acids. The CDR3 sequence: CSSRNLMAGPNYGYTF. CDR3 DNA: TGCAGCAGTAGGAACCTGATGGCAGGTCCTAACTATGGCTACACCTTC.

This clonotype was recorded once. CDR3 region: CASSETRLGGAEAFF. The CDR3 DNA reads TGTGCCAGCAGCGAAACGCGACTCGGGGGCGCTGAAGCTTTCTTT. J is TRBJ1-1 and V is TRBV21-1; the table's D call, TRBD1, has no DNA check behind it. TRBV21-1 is noted as a pseudogene. The CDR3 covers 15 residues.

This clonotype is a singleton in its sample. V and J are TRBV4-3 and TRBJ2-2; TRBD2 agrees at 10 bases. Germline CDR1 LGHNA, CDR2 YSLEER. This CDR3 contains 19 residues. J gave up 3 bases and V 1 base, and 11 bases lay outside the gene matches. The CDR3 region has the DNA TGCGCCAGCAGCCAAGGAAATCCGGGACTAGCGTTCTACACCGGGGAGCTGTTTTTT. Protein sequence: CASSQGNPGLAFYTGELFF.

This clonotype was counted at least ten times. J is TRBJ2-7 and V is TRBV29-1, with TRBD1 matching 12 bases. With V trimmed by 6 bases and J by 2 bases, 5 bases remained unmatched. The CDR3 has 14 residues. CDR1 and CDR2 (germline): SQVTM, ANQGSEA. CDR3 loop: CSVGDRGLAYEQYF. CDR3 nucleotides: TGCAGCGTCGGGGACAGGGGGCTTGCCTACGAGCAGTACTTC.

Details on this clonotype: The junction shows a germline mismatch at one end, possibly a read error. The genes are TRBV20-1 and TRBJ2-3, with 9 bases matching TRBD1. This CDR3 comprises 13 residues. In germline, CDR1 is DFQATT, CDR2 SNEGSKA (reference sequence). CDR3 DNA: TGCAGTGTTCTTACAGGGGGCACAGGTACGCAGTATTTT. Residues: CSVLTGGTGTQYF.

The rearrangement uses TRBV4-2 and TRBJ2-3; D unclear. Germline-derived CDR1 and CDR2 are LGHNA and YNFKEQ. The CDR3 loop spans 15 amino acids. The germline V and J ends were trimmed by 1 base and 2 bases, with 10 bases remaining between them. DNA for the CDR3: TGTGCCAGCAGCCAAGTAAAAGCGAACACAGATACGCAGTATTTT. Translating gives CASSQVKANTDTQYF.

V and J are TRBV7-2 and TRBJ1-4; D ambiguous. V lost 1 base and J lost 2, with 11 bases in between. Germline CDR1 and CDR2: SGHTA and FQGNSA. The CDR3 contains 16 residues. CDR3 sequence: CASSLVGDTTNEKLFF. CDR3 nucleotides: TGTGCCAGCAGCTTAGTCGGAGACACGACTAATGAAAAACTGTTTTTT.

This sequence joins TRBV6-5 and TRBJ1-2; D perhaps matches TRBD1 (5 bases). Germline CDR1 is MNHEY and CDR2 is SVGAGI. CDR3 length: 13 residues. The ends were cut back, 0 bases at V and 3 bases at J, with 5 bases in the middle. CDR3 region: CASSYSQDYGYTF. DNA for the CDR3: TGTGCCAGCAGTTACTCACAGGACTATGGCTACACCTTC.

The chain employs TRBV4-1 and TRBJ2-4, with D possibly TRBD2 on 7 matching bases. V gave up 1 base and J gave up 13 bases, with 26 bases separating them. Germline V gives CDR1 MGHRA, CDR2 YSYEKL. This CDR3 is 17 amino acids long. In nucleotides, the CDR3 is TGCGCCAGCAGCCAAGTCGGAGGGGGGGCCTCCAAAGAGAGCCAGTACTTC. Amino acid sequence: CASSQVGGGASKESQYF.

This clonotype was seen a handful of times. The rearrangement uses TRBV4-1 and TRBJ2-1, with 8 bases fitting TRBD1. Germline values: CDR1 MGHRA, CDR2 YSYEKL. The CDR3 sequence is 15 residues long. The J segment lost 7 bases and the V segment lost 1 base, leaving 6 bases of the junction unmatched. The CDR3 sequence is CASSQGQGFLNEQFF. The CDR3 DNA reads as TGCGCCAGCAGCCAAGGACAGGGGTTTTTGAATGAGCAGTTCTTC.

This clonotype was detected only once. The chain joins TRBV3-1 to TRBJ2-1; 9 nucleotides line up with TRBD2. V gave up 1 base and J gave up 5 bases; unmatched junction bases: 6. Germline V gene lookup returns CDR1 LGHDT and CDR2 YNNKEL (reference sequence). The CDR3 is 16 residues long. The chain's CDR3 is CASSQGAGGYHNEQFF. DNA for the CDR3: TGTGCCAGCAGCCAAGGAGCGGGAGGCTACCACAATGAGCAGTTCTTC.

This clonotype appeared once. The chain couples TRBV4-3 to TRBJ1-1; D not resolved. Trimming pared 1 base from V and 7 bases from J, leaving 10 bases between. CDR3 size: 13 residues. Germline CDR1 reads LGHNA; CDR2 reads YSLEER. In DNA form, the CDR3 reads TGCGCCAGCAGCCAAGGACTACAGCTTGAAGCTTTCTTT. It yields the protein CASSQGLQLEAFF.

The V gene is TRBV5-6, the J gene TRBJ2-3; TRBD2 agrees at 7 bases. The J segment lost 6 bases and the V segment lost 1 base, leaving 14 bases of the junction unmatched. Germline V CDR1 and CDR2: SGHDT, YYEEEE. This CDR3 is built from 17 residues. Written as DNA, the CDR3 is TGTGCCAGCAGCTTGTCCCCCGGGGGGTCCTCTTCGGATACGCAGTATTTT. Encoded protein: CASSLSPGGSSSDTQYF. The whole variable domain, remainder taken from reference TRBV5-6 and TRBJ2-3, is DAGVTQSPTHLIKTRGQQVTLRCSPKSGHDTVSWYQQALGQGPQFIFQYYEEEERQRGNFPDRFSGHQFPNYSSELNVNALLLGDSALYLCASSLSPGGSSSDTQYFGPGTRLTVL.

The chain joins TRBV28 to TRBJ2-7; tentatively, D is TRBD1 (5 bases). Gene TRBJ2-5 matches the end of the DNA better, so the J call may be wrong. From germline, CDR1 is MDHEN and CDR2 SYDVKM. The CDR3 extends over 14 amino acids. In DNA form, the CDR3 reads TGTGCCAGCAGTGGGGCTTCAAGGATGGAGACCCAGTACTTC. This encodes CASSGASRMETQYF.

The chain carries TRBV29-1 and TRBJ2-5, with D perhaps matching TRBD2 (5 bases). CDR1 is SQVTM and CDR2 is ANQGSEA in the germline V gene. The ends were cut back, 3 bases at V and 7 bases at J, with 15 bases in the middle. This CDR3 is 13 amino acids long. The CDR3 loop reads CSVEGGQRATQYF. The CDR3 nucleotides are TGCAGCGTTGAGGGCGGGCAACGGGCGACCCAGTACTTC.